Reported below is one T cell receptor beta chain. Antigen specificity is unknown. This record comes from a study of radiotherapy plus CTLA-4 blockade in lung cancer. Findings and caveats of the study: After radiotherapy and ipilimumab, tumor-derived clones expanded in peripheral blood.

Focal radiation plus CTLA-4 blockade with ipilimumab was administered to patients who had chemo-refractory metastatic non-small-cell lung cancer. Libraries were prepared by immunoSEQ multiplex PCR; TCRdb keeps only in-frame clonotypes and omits some of them. The sample holds over 60,000 clones, roughly 87% seen once. The ends lost 8 bases at V and 1 base at J; junction bases unmatched: 10. The CDR3 covers 17 residues. CDR1 SNHLY and CDR2 FYNNEI come from the germline V gene. The receptor comes from a human donor with non-small cell lung cancer that progressed on radiotherapy plus ipilimumab. The V and J genes are TRBV2 and TRBJ2-6; 8 bases are shared with TRBD2. Sequencing used peripheral blood, obtained from a patient treated with radiotherapy plus ipilimumab. Here the CDR3 reads CASARGGTLSGANVLTF. The CDR3, as DNA: TGTGCCAGCGCCCGGGGGGGCACCCTTTCTGGGGCCAACGTCCTGACTTTC.